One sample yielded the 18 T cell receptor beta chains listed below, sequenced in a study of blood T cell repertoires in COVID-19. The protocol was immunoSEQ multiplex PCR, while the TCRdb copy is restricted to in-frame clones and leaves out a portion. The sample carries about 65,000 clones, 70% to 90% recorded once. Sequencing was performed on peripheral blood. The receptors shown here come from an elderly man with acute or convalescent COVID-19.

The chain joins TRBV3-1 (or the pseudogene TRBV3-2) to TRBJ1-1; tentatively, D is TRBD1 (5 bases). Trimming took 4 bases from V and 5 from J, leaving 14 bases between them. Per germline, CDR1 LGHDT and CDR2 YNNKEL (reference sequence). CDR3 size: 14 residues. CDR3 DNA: TGTGCCAGCAGCCCCGGACCCCGGGGGACTGAAGCTTTCTTT. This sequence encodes CASSPGPRGTEAFF.

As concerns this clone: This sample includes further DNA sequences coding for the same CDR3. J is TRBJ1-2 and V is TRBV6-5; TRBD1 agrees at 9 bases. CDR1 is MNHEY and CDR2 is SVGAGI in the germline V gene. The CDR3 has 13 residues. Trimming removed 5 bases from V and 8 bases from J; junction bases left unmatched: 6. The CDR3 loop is CASSPGQGRGYTF. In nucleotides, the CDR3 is TGTGCCAGCAGTCCGGGACAGGGCAGGGGCTACACCTTC.

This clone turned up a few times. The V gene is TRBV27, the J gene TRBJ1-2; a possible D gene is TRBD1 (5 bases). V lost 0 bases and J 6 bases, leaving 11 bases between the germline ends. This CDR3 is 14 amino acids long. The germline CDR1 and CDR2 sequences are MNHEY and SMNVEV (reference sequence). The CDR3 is CASSLSWTTNGYTF. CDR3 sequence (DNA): TGTGCCAGCAGTTTATCCTGGACAACAAATGGCTACACCTTC.

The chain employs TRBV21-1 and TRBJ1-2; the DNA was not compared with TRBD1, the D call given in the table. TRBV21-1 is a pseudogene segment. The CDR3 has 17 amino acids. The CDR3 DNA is TGTGCCAGCAGCAAAGGATTTCCGGGACAGGAGCACTATGGCTACACCTTC. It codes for CASSKGFPGQEHYGYTF.

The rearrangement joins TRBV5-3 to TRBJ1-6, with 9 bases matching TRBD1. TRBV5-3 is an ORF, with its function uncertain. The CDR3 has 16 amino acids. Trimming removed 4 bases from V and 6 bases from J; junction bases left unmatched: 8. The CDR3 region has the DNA TGTGCCAGAAGCCCTGGCATGGGACAGGGTAATTCACCCCTCCACTTT. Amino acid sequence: CARSPGMGQGNSPLHF.

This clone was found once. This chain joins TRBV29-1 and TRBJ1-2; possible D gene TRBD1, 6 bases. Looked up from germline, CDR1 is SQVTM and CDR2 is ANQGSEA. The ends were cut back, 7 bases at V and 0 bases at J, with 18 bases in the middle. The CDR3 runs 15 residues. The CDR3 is CSGGGGPTTNYGYTF. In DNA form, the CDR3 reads TGCAGCGGGGGGGGCGGGCCTACAACTAACTATGGCTACACCTTC. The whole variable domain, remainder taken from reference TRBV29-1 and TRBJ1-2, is SAVISQKPSRDICQRGTSLTIQCQVDSQVTMMFWYRQQPGQSLTLIATANQGSEATYESGFVIDKFPISRPNLTFSTLTVSNMSPEDSSIYLCSGGGGPTTNYGYTFGSGTRLTVV.

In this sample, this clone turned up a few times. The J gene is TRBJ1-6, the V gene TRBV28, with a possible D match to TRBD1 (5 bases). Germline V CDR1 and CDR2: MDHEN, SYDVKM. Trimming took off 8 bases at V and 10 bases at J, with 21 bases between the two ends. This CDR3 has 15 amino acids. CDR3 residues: CASGNLGGYQSPLHF. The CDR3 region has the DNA TGTGCCAGCGGAAACTTGGGGGGGTACCAGTCACCCCTCCACTTT.

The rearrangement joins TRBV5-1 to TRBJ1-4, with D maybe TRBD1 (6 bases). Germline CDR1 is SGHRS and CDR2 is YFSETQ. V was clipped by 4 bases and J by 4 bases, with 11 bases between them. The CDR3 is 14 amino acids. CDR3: CASSAQGYNEKLFF. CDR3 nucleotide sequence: TGCGCCAGCAGCGCACAGGGATATAATGAAAAACTGTTTTTT.

The CDR3 sequence is CASSPVADSPLHF. CDR3 in DNA: TGTGCCAGCAGCCCCGTGGCGGATTCACCCCTCCACTTT. The J gene is TRBJ1-6, the V gene TRBV11-2; D gene uncertain. The CDR3 sequence is 13 residues long. Germline V gene sequence: CDR1 SGHAT, CDR2 FQNNGV. The V end was cut by 5 bases, the J end by 8 bases, with 10 bases between.

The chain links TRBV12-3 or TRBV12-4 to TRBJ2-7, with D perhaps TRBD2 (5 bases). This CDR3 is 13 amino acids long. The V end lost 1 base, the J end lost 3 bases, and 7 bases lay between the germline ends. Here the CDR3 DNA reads TGTGCCAGCAGTTTAGGGGAGATCTACGAGCAGTACTTC. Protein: CASSLGEIYEQYF.

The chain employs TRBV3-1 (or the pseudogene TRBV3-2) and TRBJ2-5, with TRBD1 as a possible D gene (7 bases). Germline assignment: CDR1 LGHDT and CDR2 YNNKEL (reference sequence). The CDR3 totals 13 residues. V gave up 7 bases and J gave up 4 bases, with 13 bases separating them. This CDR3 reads CASTPGGRETQYF. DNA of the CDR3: TGTGCCAGCACCCCAGGGGGGAGAGAGACCCAGTACTTC.

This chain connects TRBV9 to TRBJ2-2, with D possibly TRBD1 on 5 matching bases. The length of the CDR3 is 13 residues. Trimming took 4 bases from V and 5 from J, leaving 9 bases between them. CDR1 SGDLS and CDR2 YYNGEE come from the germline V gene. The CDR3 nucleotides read TGTGCCAGCAGCACCCAGGGAACCGGGGAGCTGTTTTTT. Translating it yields CASSTQGTGELFF.

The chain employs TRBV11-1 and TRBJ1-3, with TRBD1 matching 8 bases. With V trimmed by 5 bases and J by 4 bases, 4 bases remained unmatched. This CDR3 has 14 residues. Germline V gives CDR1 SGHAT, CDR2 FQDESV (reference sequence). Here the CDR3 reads CASSKDRAGNTIYF. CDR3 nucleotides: TGTGCCAGCAGCAAGGACAGGGCCGGAAACACCATATATTTT.

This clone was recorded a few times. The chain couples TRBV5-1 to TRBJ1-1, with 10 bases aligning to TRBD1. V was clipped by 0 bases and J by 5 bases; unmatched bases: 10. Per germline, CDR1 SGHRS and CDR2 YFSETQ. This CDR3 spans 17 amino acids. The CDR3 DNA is TGCGCCAGCAGCTTGGGGCTGGGAACGGGACAGGGGACTGAAGCTTTCTTT. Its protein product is CASSLGLGTGQGTEAFF.

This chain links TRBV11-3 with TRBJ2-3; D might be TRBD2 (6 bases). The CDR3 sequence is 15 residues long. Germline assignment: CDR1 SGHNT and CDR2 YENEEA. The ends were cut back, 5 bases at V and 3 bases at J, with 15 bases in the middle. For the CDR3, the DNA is TGTGCCAGCAGCCGTGGGGGGTATAATACAGATACGCAGTATTTT. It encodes CASSRGGYNTDTQYF.

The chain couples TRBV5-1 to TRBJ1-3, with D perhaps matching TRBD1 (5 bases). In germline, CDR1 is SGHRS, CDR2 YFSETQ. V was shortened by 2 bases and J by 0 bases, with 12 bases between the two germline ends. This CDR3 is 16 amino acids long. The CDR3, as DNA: TGCGCCAGCAGCTTAGGACATCCGAGCTCTGGAAACACCATATATTTT. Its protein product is CASSLGHPSSGNTIYF.

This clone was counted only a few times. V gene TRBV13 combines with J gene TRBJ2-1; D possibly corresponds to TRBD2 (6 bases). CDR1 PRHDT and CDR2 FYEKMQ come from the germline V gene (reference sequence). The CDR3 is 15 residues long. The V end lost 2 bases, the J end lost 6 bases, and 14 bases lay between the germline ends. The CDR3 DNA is TGTGCCAGCAGCTTATGGCGGGGAGAAGTCAATGAGCAGTTCTTC. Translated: CASSLWRGEVNEQFF.

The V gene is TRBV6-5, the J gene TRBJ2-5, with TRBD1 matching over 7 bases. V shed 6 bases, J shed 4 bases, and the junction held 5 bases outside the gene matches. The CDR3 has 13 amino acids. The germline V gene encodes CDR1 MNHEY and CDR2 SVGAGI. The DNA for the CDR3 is TGTGCCAGCAGAGAGGGGGCGCGAGAGACCCAGTACTTC. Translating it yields CASREGARETQYF.